A selection of T cell receptor beta chains follows, all from one sample in a study of cytomegalovirus exposure and HLA in healthy donors. Only in-frame clones appear in the TCRdb table, and some are missing; sequencing was by immunoSEQ multiplex PCR. This table holds over 110,000 clones, 79% found once. Sequenced material: PBMCs. The origin of the receptors is a man aged 18 to 35 in good health and CMV-seronegative. CDR3s include the opening cysteine and the closing phenylalanine or tryptophan. D genes are given only for firm matches. Only part of the rows carry a size: once, few, many, or a class if the clone is expanded.

J gene	D gene	V gene	CDR3 length	clone size	CDR3 protein	CDR3 DNA
TRBJ2-3	-	TRBV18	14	-	CASRGRGGTDTQYF	TGTGCCAGCCGGGGCCGAGGGGGAACAGATACGCAGTATTTT
TRBJ1-5	TRBD1	TRBV19	15	-	CASSITTGENQPQHF	TGTGCCAGTAGTATCACGACAGGGGAGAATCAGCCCCAGCATTTT
TRBJ1-2	-	TRBV5-4	14	-	CASSPTGDNYGYTF	TGTGCCAGCAGCCCAACGGGGGACAACTATGGCTACACCTTC
TRBJ2-3	TRBD1	TRBV9	15	-	CASSVGRGPRDTQYF	TGTGCCAGCAGCGTAGGAAGGGGGCCCCGGGATACGCAGTATTTT
TRBJ1-5	-	TRBV19	16	-	CASSAQDNESNQPQHF	TGTGCCAGTAGCGCCCAGGACAATGAGAGCAATCAGCCCCAGCATTTT
TRBJ2-2	-	TRBV5-1	18	-	CASSLDRASLQGTGELFF	TGCGCCAGCAGCTTAGATAGGGCGTCCCTACAGGGAACCGGGGAGCTGTTTTTT
TRBJ2-5	-	TRBV7-9	13	-	CASSFTGLETQYF	TGTGCCAGCAGCTTCACAGGGTTAGAGACCCAGTACTTC
TRBJ2-2	-	TRBV5-3	14	-	CARSSRGGTGELFF	TGTGCCAGAAGCAGTAGGGGGGGAACCGGGGAGCTGTTTTTT
TRBJ1-1	-	TRBV27	17	-	CASSFRTRGVRNTEAFF	TGTGCCAGCAGTTTCCGAACCCGGGGGGTTCGGAATACTGAAGCTTTCTTT
TRBJ2-7	TRBD1	TRBV5-6	15	-	CASRVGQGAGNEQYF	TGTGCCAGCAGGGTTGGACAGGGGGCAGGGAACGAGCAGTACTTC
TRBJ1-2	TRBD1	TRBV7-3	15	-	CASSLGQGADYGYTF	TGTGCCAGCAGCTTGGGACAGGGGGCAGACTATGGCTACACCTTC
TRBJ1-1	-	TRBV30	11	few	CAWSVDGEAFF	TGTGCCTGGAGTGTTGACGGGGAAGCTTTCTTT
TRBJ2-3	TRBD1	TRBV4-3	16	-	CASSRTGSPSSDTQYF	TGCGCCAGCAGCCGGACAGGGAGCCCCTCATCAGATACGCAGTATTTT
TRBJ1-2	-	TRBV7-9	15	-	CASSLARAGREGYTF	TGTGCCAGCAGCTTAGCGAGGGCGGGCAGAGAAGGCTACACCTTC
TRBJ1-5	-	TRBV7-9	17	-	CASSPLEGRGSYQPQHF	TGTGCCAGCAGCCCACTGGAGGGAAGGGGCAGTTATCAGCCCCAGCATTTT
TRBJ1-4	TRBD1	TRBV19	13	-	CASQGQGAEKLFF	TGTGCCAGCCAGGGACAGGGGGCCGAAAAACTGTTTTTT
TRBJ1-6	TRBD1	TRBV18	14	-	CASSSGQGTSPLHF	TGTGCCAGCTCGAGCGGACAGGGAACTTCACCCCTCCACTTT
TRBJ2-5	-	TRBV7-2	12	-	CASSPAQETQYF	TGTGCCAGCAGCCCCGCGCAAGAGACCCAGTACTTC
TRBJ2-7	-	TRBV5-1	14	-	CASSFSMGGYEQYF	TGCGCCAGCAGCTTCTCCATGGGAGGCTACGAGCAGTACTTC
TRBJ1-3	TRBD1	TRBV9	15	-	CASSAGQGVGNTIYF	TGTGCCAGCAGCGCGGGACAGGGGGTCGGAAACACCATATATTTT
TRBJ2-5	-	TRBV7-9	12	-	CASSPSQETQYF	TGTGCCAGCAGCCCTTCCCAAGAGACCCAGTACTTC
TRBJ2-3	TRBD2	TRBV9	15	-	CASSPRTSEWDTQYF	TGTGCCAGCAGCCCCCGGACTAGCGAATGGGATACGCAGTATTTT
TRBJ1-1	TRBD1	TRBV27	13	-	CASHLQGTGEAFF	TGTGCCAGCCACTTACAGGGGACCGGTGAAGCTTTCTTT
TRBJ2-2	TRBD1	TRBV2	15	-	CASRIGQGGTGELFF	TGTGCCAGCAGAATAGGACAGGGAGGCACCGGGGAGCTGTTTTTT
TRBJ2-6	-	TRBV4-2	18	-	CASSFEGRSYSGANVLTF	TGTGCCAGCAGCTTCGAGGGCAGGTCCTACTCTGGGGCCAACGTCCTGACTTTC
TRBJ2-7	-	TRBV9	13	-	CASSVGEFYEQYF	TGTGCCAGCAGCGTCGGAGAGTTTTACGAGCAGTACTTC
TRBJ2-7	TRBD1	TRBV7-8	13	-	CASSLGTGREQYF	TGTGCCAGCAGCTTAGGGACAGGGCGGGAGCAGTACTTC
TRBJ2-7	-	TRBV2	15	-	CASSSRAGPSYEQYF	TGTGCCAGCAGTTCTCGAGCAGGGCCCTCCTACGAGCAGTACTTC
TRBJ1-6	-	TRBV27	12	-	CASSLYSGPLHF	TGTGCCAGCAGTTTATACTCGGGACCCCTCCACTTT
TRBJ1-3	-	TRBV7-2	14	-	CASSPGYSGNTIYF	TGTGCCAGCAGCCCAGGGTACTCTGGAAACACCATATACTTT
TRBJ2-2	-	TRBV5-6	14	few	CASSQGQNTGELFF	TGTGCCAGCAGTCAAGGACAGAACACCGGGGAGCTGTTTTTT
TRBJ1-1	-	TRBV2	14	few	CASTPFGVNTEAFF	TGTGCCAGCACCCCCTTCGGAGTGAACACTGAAGCTTTCTTT
TRBJ2-3	-	TRBV5-1	14	-	CASSLAGFTDTQYF	TGCGCCAGCAGCTTGGCGGGGTTCACAGATACGCAGTATTTT
TRBJ2-4	TRBD2	TRBV4-3	16	few	CASSQEGGRGAGIQYF	TGCGCCAGCAGCCAAGAGGGGGGGCGGGGGGCTGGCATTCAGTACTTC
TRBJ1-5	-	TRBV7-9	13	-	CASSINRDQPQHF	TGTGCCAGCAGCATTAACAGGGATCAGCCCCAGCATTTT
TRBJ2-5	-	TRBV5-4	14	-	CASRLAEVVETQYF	TGTGCCAGCAGGCTTGCAGAGGTGGTCGAGACCCAGTACTTC
TRBJ1-1	-	TRBV2	11	few	CASSESGGAFF	TGTGCCAGCAGTGAATCGGGGGGTGCTTTCTTT
TRBJ2-7	TRBD1	TRBV7-9	14	once	CSSSSGTGDYEQYF	TGTTCCAGCAGCTCAGGGACAGGGGATTACGAGCAGTACTTC
TRBJ1-6	-	TRBV7-2	12	-	CASSLYNSPLHF	TGTGCCAGCAGCCTTTATAATTCACCCCTCCACTTT
TRBJ1-4	TRBD1	TRBV7-9	14	-	CASTWDSFNEKLFF	TGTGCCAGCACCTGGGACAGCTTTAATGAAAAACTGTTTTTT
TRBJ1-2	TRBD1	TRBV18	15	-	CASSLDRGTIYGYTF	TGTGCCAGCTCACTCGACAGGGGAACTATTTATGGCTACACCTTC
TRBJ2-1	TRBD1	TRBV13	15	-	CASSSGTGSYNEQFF	TGTGCCAGCAGCTCCGGGACAGGGTCCTACAATGAGCAGTTCTTC
TRBJ1-1	-	TRBV7-2	14	-	CASSFTGTNTEAFF	TGTGCCAGCAGCTTCACAGGGACGAACACTGAAGCTTTCTTT
TRBJ1-1	-	TRBV14	15	-	CASTTVGGGNTEAFF	TGTGCCAGCACCACGGTAGGGGGGGGGAACACTGAAGCTTTCTTT
TRBJ1-1	TRBD1	TRBV2	13	-	CASGRTGLAEAFF	TGTGCCAGCGGAAGGACAGGGTTGGCTGAAGCTTTCTTT
TRBJ1-4	TRBD1	TRBV18	17	-	CASSPPGQGASNEKLFF	TGTGCCAGCTCACCACCCGGACAGGGGGCTTCTAATGAAAAACTGTTTTTT
TRBJ2-5	-	TRBV7-9	14	-	CSSSLAPRKVTQYF	TGTTCCAGCAGCTTAGCACCTAGAAAGGTGACCCAGTACTTC
TRBJ1-1	-	TRBV18	14	-	CASSLTREPPEAFF	TGTGCCAGCTCACTTACGAGGGAACCCCCCGAAGCTTTCTTT
TRBJ2-5	-	TRBV6-5	14	-	CASTTWGGLETQYF	TGTGCCAGCACCACCTGGGGAGGTTTGGAGACCCAGTACTTC
TRBJ2-3	TRBD2	TRBV18	16	-	CASSPFGGGNTDTQYF	TGTGCCAGCTCACCGTTCGGGGGGGGCAACACAGATACGCAGTATTTT
TRBJ1-1	-	TRBV10-3	13	-	CAISELTETEAFF	TGTGCCATCAGTGAGTTGACAGAAACTGAAGCTTTCTTT
TRBJ2-1	TRBD2	TRBV9	15	once	CASSAGLAGGNEQFF	TGTGCCAGCAGCGCTGGACTAGCGGGGGGGAATGAGCAGTTCTTC
TRBJ1-5	TRBD1	TRBV6-5	13	-	CAIEGTDNQPQHF	TGTGCCATCGAGGGGACAGATAATCAGCCCCAGCATTTT
TRBJ2-2	-	TRBV19	14	-	CASSIAGETGELFF	TGTGCCAGTAGTATAGCAGGGGAAACCGGGGAGCTGTTTTTT
TRBJ1-2	TRBD1	TRBV30	17	-	CAWSGHPGGIVVGGHTF	TGTGCCTGGAGTGGTCACCCAGGGGGGATCGTAGTTGGTGGCCACACCTTC